The clone carrying this T cell receptor beta chain occurred many times. The data belong to a study of T-cell reconstitution after alpha-beta-depleted transplantation in children. Germline lookup yields CDR1 LNHNV and CDR2 YYDKDF (reference sequence). The CDR3 loop spans 15 amino acids. V shed 4 bases, J shed 7 bases, and the junction held 10 bases outside the gene matches. Construction of the TCRbeta library involved unique molecular identifiers. Via MiXCR, TCRdb re-called the PCR reads, giving one row per CDR3 protein. This sample yields roughly 100,000 distinct CDR3 sequences, of which roughly 8.3% are seen a single time; under 8% belongs to the top ten.

The rearrangement links TRBV15 to TRBJ2-1, with 7 bases lining up with TRBD1. The source was PBMCs from the stem cell graft donor, collected from the stem cell graft. This clonotype originated in a human donor who donated a stem cell graft to a child with congenital amegakaryocytic thrombocytopenia. The CDR3 protein is CATSKERGRMNEQFF. The CDR3 DNA reads as TGTGCCACCAGCAAGGAAAGGGGGCGCATGAATGAGCAGTTCTTC. Supplemented by reference TRBV15 and TRBJ2-1, the full variable domain reads DAMVIQNPRYQVTQFGKPVTLSCSQTLNHNVMYWYQQKSSQAPKLLFHYYDKDFNNEADTPDNFQSRRPNTSFCFLDIRSPGLGDTAMYLCATSKERGRMNEQFFGPGTRLTVL.